This entry is about one T cell receptor (beta chain). Using immunoSEQ multiplex PCR, the repertoire was profiled, and TCRdb retains in-frame clones only, with some absent. The repertoire consists of over 1.4 million clones, with roughly 97% occurring once and the leading ten covering about 1.2%. This sample is part of a study of shared clonotypes between healthy human individuals. The CDR3 is 18 amino acids. Germline trimming cut 5 bases from V and 5 bases from J; bases unmatched to any gene: 20. CDR1 and CDR2 (germline): SGHRS, YFSETQ. The sequencing input was naive CD4+ T cells sorted from blood. The sample's subset: CD45RA+ positively selected. This clonotype was obtained from a man aged 30-40 years in good health. The chain uses TRBV5-1 and TRBJ2-5, with 8 bases aligning to TRBD2. This chain's CDR3 is CASRGSGLVRTGHETQYF. The DNA of the CDR3 is TGCGCCAGCAGAGGCTCGGGACTAGTAAGGACGGGGCACGAGACCCAGTACTTC.